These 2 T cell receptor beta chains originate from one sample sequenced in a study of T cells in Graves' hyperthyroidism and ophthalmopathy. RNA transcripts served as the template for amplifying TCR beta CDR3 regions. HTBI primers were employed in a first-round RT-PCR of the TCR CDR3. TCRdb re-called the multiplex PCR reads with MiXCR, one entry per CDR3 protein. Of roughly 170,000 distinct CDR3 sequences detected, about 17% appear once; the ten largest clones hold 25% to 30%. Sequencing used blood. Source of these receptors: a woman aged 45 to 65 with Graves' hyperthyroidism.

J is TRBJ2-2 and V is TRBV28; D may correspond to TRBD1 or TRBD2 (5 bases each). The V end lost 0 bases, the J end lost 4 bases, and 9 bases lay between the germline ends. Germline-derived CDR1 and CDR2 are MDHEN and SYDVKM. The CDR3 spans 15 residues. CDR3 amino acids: CASSLWGVGTGELFF. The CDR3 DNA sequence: TGTGCCAGCAGTTTATGGGGGGTGGGCACCGGGGAGCTGTTTTTT.

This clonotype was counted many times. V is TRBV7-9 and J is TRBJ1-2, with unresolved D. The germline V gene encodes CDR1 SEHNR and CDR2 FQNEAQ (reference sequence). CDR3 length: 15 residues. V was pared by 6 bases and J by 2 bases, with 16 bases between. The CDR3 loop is CASRESGKSNYGYTF. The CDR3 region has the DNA TGTGCCAGCAGGGAATCGGGAAAGAGCAACTATGGCTACACCTTC. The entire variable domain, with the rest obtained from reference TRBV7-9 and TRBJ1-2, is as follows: DTGVSQNPRHKITKRGQNVTFRCDPISEHNRLYWYRQTLGQGPEFLTYFQNEAQLEKSRLLSDRFSAERPKGSFSTLEIQRTEQGDSAMYLCASRESGKSNYGYTFGSGTRLTVV.